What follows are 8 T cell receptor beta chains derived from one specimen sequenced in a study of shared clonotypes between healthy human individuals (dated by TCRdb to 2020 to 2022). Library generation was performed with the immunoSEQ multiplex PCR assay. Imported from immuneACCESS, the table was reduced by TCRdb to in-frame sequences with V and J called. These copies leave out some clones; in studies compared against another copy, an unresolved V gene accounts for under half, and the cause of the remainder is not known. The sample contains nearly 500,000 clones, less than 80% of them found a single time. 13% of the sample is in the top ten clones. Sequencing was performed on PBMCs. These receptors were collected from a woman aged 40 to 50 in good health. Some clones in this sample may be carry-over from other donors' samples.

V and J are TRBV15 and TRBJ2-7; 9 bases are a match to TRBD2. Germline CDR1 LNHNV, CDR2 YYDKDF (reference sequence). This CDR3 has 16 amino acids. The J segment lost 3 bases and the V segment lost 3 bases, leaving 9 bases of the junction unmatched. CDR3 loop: CATSRPGGGRDYEQYF. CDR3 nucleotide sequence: TGTGCCACCAGCAGGCCCGGCGGCGGGAGGGACTACGAGCAGTACTTC.

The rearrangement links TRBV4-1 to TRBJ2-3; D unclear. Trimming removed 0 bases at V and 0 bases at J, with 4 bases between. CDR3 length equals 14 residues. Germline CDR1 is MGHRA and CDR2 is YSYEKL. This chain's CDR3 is CASSQDGSTDTQYF. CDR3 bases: TGCGCCAGCAGCCAAGATGGGAGCACAGATACGCAGTATTTT.

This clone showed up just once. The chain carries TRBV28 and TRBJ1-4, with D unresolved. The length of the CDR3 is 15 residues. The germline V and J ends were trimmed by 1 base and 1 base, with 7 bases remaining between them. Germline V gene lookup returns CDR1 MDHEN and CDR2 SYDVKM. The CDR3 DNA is TGTGCCAGCAGTTTATCGGGAAAAACTAATGAAAAACTGTTTTTT. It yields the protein CASSLSGKTNEKLFF.

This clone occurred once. The CDR3 coding sequence is TGCGCCAGCAGTTCAAAGGGTAGTTACGAGCAGTACTTC. This gives the protein CASSSKGSYEQYF. The chain joins TRBV5-1 to TRBJ2-7; D is uncertain. The CDR3 is made up of 13 amino acids. V lost 5 bases and J 4 bases, leaving 13 bases between the germline ends. CDR1 SGHRS and CDR2 YFSETQ come from the germline V gene. Complete variable domain (other parts from reference TRBV5-1 and TRBJ2-7): KAGVTQTPRYLIKTRGQQVTLSCSPISGHRSVSWYQQTPGQGLQFLFEYFSETQRNKGNFPGRFSGRQFSNSRSEMNVSTLELGDSALYLCASSSKGSYEQYFGPGTRLTVT.

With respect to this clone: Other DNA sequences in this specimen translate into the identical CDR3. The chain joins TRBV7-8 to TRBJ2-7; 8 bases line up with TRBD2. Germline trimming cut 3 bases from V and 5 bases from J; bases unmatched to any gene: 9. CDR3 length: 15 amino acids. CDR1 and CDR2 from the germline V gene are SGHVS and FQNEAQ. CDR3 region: CASSFQTGTRNEQYF. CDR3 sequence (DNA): TGTGCCAGCAGCTTTCAGACCGGGACTAGGAACGAGCAGTACTTC.

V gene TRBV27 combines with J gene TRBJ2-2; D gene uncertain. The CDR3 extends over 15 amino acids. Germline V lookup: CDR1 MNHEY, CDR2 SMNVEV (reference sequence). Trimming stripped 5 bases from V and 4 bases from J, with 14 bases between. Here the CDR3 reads CASSLRSIITGELFF. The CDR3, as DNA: TGTGCCAGCAGTCTCAGATCAATCATCACCGGGGAGCTGTTTTTT.

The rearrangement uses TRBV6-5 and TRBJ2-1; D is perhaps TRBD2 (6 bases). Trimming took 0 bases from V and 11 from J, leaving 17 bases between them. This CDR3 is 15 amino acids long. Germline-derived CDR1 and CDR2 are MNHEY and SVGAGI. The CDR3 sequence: CASSYSPGSPLKQFF. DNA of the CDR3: TGTGCCAGCAGTTACTCGCCCGGGAGCCCCCTTAAGCAGTTCTTC.

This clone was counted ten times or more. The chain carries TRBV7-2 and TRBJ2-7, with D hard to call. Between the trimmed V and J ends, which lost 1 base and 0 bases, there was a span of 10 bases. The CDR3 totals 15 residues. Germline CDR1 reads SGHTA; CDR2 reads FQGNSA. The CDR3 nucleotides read TGTGCCAGCAGCTTAGTCCAGGCCAGCTCCTACGAGCAGTACTTC. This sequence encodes CASSLVQASSYEQYF.